What follows are 9 T cell receptor beta chains derived from one specimen sequenced in a study of breast tumors, draining lymph nodes, adjacent tissues. TCRdb reprocessed the multiplex PCR reads via MiXCR and lists one record per CDR3 protein. In the table there are roughly 130,000 distinct CDR3 sequences, about 20% of which are singletons. Samples came from axillary lymph nodes draining the breast cancer. The specimen sequenced was axillary lymph node tissue. The receptors shown here come from a female donor with breast cancer. Some clones in this sample may be carry-over from other donors' samples.

At least ten counts were recorded for this clonotype. This sequence joins TRBV3-1 and TRBJ2-7; TRBD1 might be the D (6 bases). With 6 bases removed from V and 5 bases from J, the gap between germline ends came to 14 bases. The V gene's germline CDR1 is LGHDT and CDR2 YNNKEL (reference sequence). The CDR3 sequence is 13 residues long. CDR3 bases: TGTGCCAGCAGTGGAACAGGGTACCACGAGCAGTACTTC. Its translation: CASSGTGYHEQYF.

For this clonotype: One end of the junction does not line up with germline, which may come from a read error. The CDR3 sequence: CASSLTGGYSNQPRHF. The CDR3 bases are TGTGCCAGCAGCTTGACAGGGGGGTATAGCAATCAGCCCCGGCATTTT. The V call is TRBV5-6, the J call TRBJ1-5; 8 nucleotides agree with TRBD1. The CDR3 extends over 16 amino acids. In germline, CDR1 is SGHDT, CDR2 YYEEEE.

Regarding this clonotype: The CDR3 carries no conserved terminal phenylalanine or tryptophan, so it likely arises from a read error. J is TRBJ2-6 and V is TRBV30, with D unresolved. Germline V gives CDR1 GTSNPN, CDR2 SVGIG (reference sequence). This CDR3 region has 15 residues. V was shortened by 2 bases and J by 0 bases, with 8 bases between the two germline ends. CDR3 in amino acids: CAWSLDISGANVLTL. CDR3 in DNA: TGTGCCTGGAGTCTAGACATCTCTGGGGCCAACGTCCTGACTCTC.

This clonotype was seen ten or more times. The rearrangement uses TRBV6-6 and TRBJ2-2, with unresolved D. Germline V gene data show CDR1 as MNHNY and CDR2 as SVGAGI (reference sequence). The CDR3 is made up of 14 amino acids. V was clipped by 2 bases and J by 1 base, with 5 bases between them. The CDR3 region has the DNA TGTGCCAGCAGTTACCGGCAGAACACCGGGGAGCTGTTTTTT. Its translation is CASSYRQNTGELFF.

Regarding this clonotype: This may arise from a read error, as a much more abundant clone is one base away. The V and J genes are TRBV5-1 and TRBJ2-5, with 9 bases lining up with TRBD1. CDR3 size: 16 residues. Per the germline V gene, CDR1 is SGHRS and CDR2 is YFSETQ. The CDR3 DNA follows: TGCGCCAGCGCCCCCAATTTCGGACAGGGGCAAGAGACCCAGTGCTTC. Translating it yields CASAPNFGQGQETQCF.

This clonotype has at least ten counts. The V and J genes are TRBV30 and TRBJ2-3, with D tentatively TRBD2 (5 bases). This CDR3 has 14 residues. The V end lost 0 bases, the J end lost 4 bases, and 11 bases lay between the germline ends. Germline V gives CDR1 GTSNPN, CDR2 SVGIG (reference sequence). CDR3 nucleotide sequence: TGTGCCTGGAGTGTACCCGGGGTGGCAGATACGCAGTATTTT. Amino acid sequence: CAWSVPGVADTQYF.

V gene TRBV28 combines with J gene TRBJ2-1; D possibly corresponds to TRBD2 (5 bases). CDR3 length: 16 amino acids. Germline lookup yields CDR1 MDHEN and CDR2 SYDVKM. The V gene lost 6 bases and the J gene lost 5 bases, with 20 bases spanning the gap. The CDR3 region is CASSPASSGSNNEQFF. The CDR3 region has the DNA TGTGCCAGCAGCCCGGCAAGCTCGGGGTCCAACAATGAGCAGTTCTTC.

Comments on this clonotype: Possible read error: a much larger clone is one base away. This rearrangement joins TRBV6-5 to TRBJ2-5; D may be TRBD2 (7 bases). The CDR3 extends over 15 amino acids. Per the germline V gene, CDR1 is MNHEY and CDR2 is SVGAGI. The CDR3 protein is CASSQKGGAWETRYF. CDR3 DNA: TGTGCCAGCAGTCAGAAGGGGGGGGCGTGGGAGACCCGGTACTTC.

This clonotype was seen a few times. This chain joins TRBV19 and TRBJ1-2; tentative D call: TRBD1 (6 bases). The CDR3 covers 13 residues. Germline assignment: CDR1 LNHDA and CDR2 SQIVND (reference sequence). With 6 bases removed from V and 8 bases from J, the gap between germline ends came to 16 bases. CDR3 in DNA: TGTGCCAGTAGGGGGGACAATCGACGGGGCTACACCTTC. It translates to CASRGDNRRGYTF.